There are a few counts of the clone carrying this T cell receptor beta chain. Assay used: immunoSEQ multiplex PCR; TCRdb lists only in-frame clones, some missing. The sample holds about 10,000 clones, around 56% seen once. This CDR3 region has 12 residues. CDR1 ENHRY and CDR2 SYGVKD come from the germline V gene. After removal of 7 bases from V and 5 bases from J, the junction contained 1 base not matched to a gene. Specified treatment: treatment-naive control, cytoreductive nephrectomy. This record comes from a study of radiation and T cells in renal cell carcinoma. Sequences were derived from tumor tissue, sampled from a patient whose treatment was nephrectomy without radiotherapy. The chain has TRBV10-3 and TRBJ2-5; 10 bases line up with TRBD2. The clonotype was recovered from a man aged 40-49 years with renal cell carcinoma. The CDR3 DNA sequence: TGTGCCATCAAGCGGGAGGGGGAGACCCAGTACTTC. It specifies CAIKREGETQYF.